This T cell receptor beta chain was captured in a study of early T cells in non-severe SARS-CoV-2 infection. Study-wide context: The sequenced material was bulk RNA from unsorted whole blood, and its chains were unpaired. Study-wide results and caveats: Matching with VDJdb favored anti-spike CD8 responses (missing private and CD4 specificities).

Individually, cDNA molecules had unique molecular identifiers attached to them. Using its own MiXCR run on the 5' RACE reads, TCRdb lists one record per CDR3 protein. This sample yields 75,000 or so distinct CDR3 sequences, of which more than 13% are seen a single time; 11% belongs to the top ten. There are a few counts of this clonotype. Its antigen is not known. Per germline, CDR1 SGHVS and CDR2 FNYEAQ. V was trimmed by 3 bases and J by 7 bases, leaving 10 bases between them. This CDR3 is built from 13 residues. The sequence derives from an adult who was a healthcare worker with PCR-confirmed SARS-CoV-2 infection or an uninfected control (not recorded which). The chain couples TRBV7-6 to TRBJ2-1; tentatively, D is TRBD2 (5 bases). Sequenced material: whole blood. CDR3 DNA sequence: TGTGCCAGCAGCTTCGGAGGTTGGAATGAGCAGTTCTTC. This encodes CASSFGGWNEQFF. Supplemented by reference TRBV7-6 and TRBJ2-1, the full variable domain reads GAGVSQSPRYKVTKRGQDVALRCDPISGHVSLYWYRQALGQGPEFLTYFNYEAQQDKSGLPNDRFSAERPEGSISTLTIQRTEQRDSAMYRCASSFGGWNEQFFGPGTRLTVL.